This is a list of T cell receptor beta chains from one sample in a study of T cell repertoires in aging, cancer and after chemotherapy. Each CDR3 protein gets one entry after TCRdb re-called the multiplex PCR reads with MiXCR. The sample records about 11,000 distinct CDR3 sequences, over 25% being singletons. The sequencing input was blood. The receptors come from a human donor in good health. Each CDR3 is given with its conserved first and last residue. A D gene is named only where the DNA matches it firmly. Size values are once, few and many counts, or a class for expanded clones, and some rows have none.

clone size: .; J gene: TRBJ1-5; D gene: .; V gene: TRBV6-1; CDR3 length: 18; CDR3 protein: CASSENLVVTYSNQPQHF; CDR3 DNA: TGTGCCAGCAGTGAAAATCTTGTCGTGACTTATAGCAATCAGCCCCAGCATTTT
clone size: medium-sized; J gene: TRBJ2-1; D gene: TRBD2; V gene: TRBV11-3; CDR3 length: 15; CDR3 protein: CASSFSGGANNEQFF; CDR3 DNA: TGTGCCAGCAGCTTTAGCGGGGGCGCCAACAATGAGCAGTTCTTC
clone size: .; J gene: TRBJ1-5; D gene: .; V gene: TRBV28; CDR3 length: 14; CDR3 protein: CASSFQNSNQPQHF; CDR3 DNA: TGTGCCAGCAGTTTCCAGAATAGCAATCAGCCCCAGCATTTT
clone size: few; J gene: TRBJ1-1; D gene: .; V gene: TRBV29-1; CDR3 length: 11; CDR3 protein: CSVEGVGKAFF; CDR3 DNA: TGCAGCGTTGAGGGGGTCGGTAAAGCTTTCTTT
clone size: .; J gene: TRBJ1-4; D gene: .; V gene: TRBV30; CDR3 length: 13; CDR3 protein: CAWTQTFNEKLFF; CDR3 DNA: TGTGCCTGGACGCAGACCTTTAATGAAAAACTGTTTTTT
clone size: medium-sized; J gene: TRBJ1-1; D gene: .; V gene: TRBV19; CDR3 length: 14; CDR3 protein: CASSNGLSYTEAFF; CDR3 DNA: TGTGCCAGTAGCAATGGCCTATCCTACACTGAAGCTTTCTTT
clone size: few; J gene: TRBJ2-2; D gene: .; V gene: TRBV30; CDR3 length: 16; CDR3 protein: CAWSDPGLGRTGELFF; CDR3 DNA: TGTGCCTGGAGTGACCCCGGGCTTGGGAGGACCGGGGAGCTGTTTTTT
clone size: few; J gene: TRBJ1-5; D gene: .; V gene: TRBV6-1; CDR3 length: 15; CDR3 protein: CASSEAGRGRQPQHF; CDR3 DNA: TGTGCCAGCAGTGAAGCGGGTAGGGGCCGGCAGCCCCAGCATTTT
clone size: .; J gene: TRBJ1-1; D gene: .; V gene: TRBV7-2; CDR3 length: 15; CDR3 protein: CASSLQRGGDTEAFF; CDR3 DNA: TGTGCCAGCAGCTTACAGCGGGGGGGGGACACTGAAGCTTTCTTT
clone size: .; J gene: TRBJ2-1; D gene: TRBD2; V gene: TRBV6-1; CDR3 length: 17; CDR3 protein: CASSSLSTSGSTDEQFF; CDR3 DNA: TGTGCCAGCAGTTCTCTATCGACTAGCGGGAGTACGGATGAGCAGTTCTTC
clone size: .; J gene: TRBJ2-3; D gene: TRBD2; V gene: TRBV6-1; CDR3 length: 15; CDR3 protein: CASSALAGSTDTQYF; CDR3 DNA: TGTGCCAGCAGTGCGCTAGCGGGTAGCACAGATACGCAGTATTTT
clone size: once; J gene: TRBJ1-1; D gene: TRBD1; V gene: TRBV7-4; CDR3 length: 13; CDR3 protein: CDSDDRGNTEAFF; CDR3 DNA: TGTGACAGCGACGACAGGGGGAACACTGAAGCTTTCTTT
clone size: medium-sized; J gene: TRBJ1-3; D gene: TRBD1; V gene: TRBV29-1; CDR3 length: 16; CDR3 protein: CSVLSGQGNSGNTIYF; CDR3 DNA: TGCAGCGTTCTCAGCGGACAGGGTAACTCTGGAAACACCATATATTTT
clone size: .; J gene: TRBJ2-5; D gene: .; V gene: TRBV6-5; CDR3 length: 16; CDR3 protein: CASSYLYRALQETQYF; CDR3 DNA: TGTGCCAGCAGTTACCTTTACCGGGCGCTCCAAGAGACCCAGTACTTC
clone size: few; J gene: TRBJ1-5; D gene: .; V gene: TRBV19; CDR3 length: 14; CDR3 protein: CASPMHRSNQPQHF; CDR3 DNA: TGTGCCAGTCCAATGCACCGTAGCAATCAGCCCCAGCATTTT
clone size: .; J gene: TRBJ1-5; D gene: .; V gene: TRBV24-1; CDR3 length: 15; CDR3 protein: CATSDTDSRNQPQHF; CDR3 DNA: TGTGCCACCAGTGATACTGACAGCCGGAATCAGCCCCAGCATTTT
clone size: .; J gene: TRBJ2-3; D gene: .; V gene: TRBV5-6; CDR3 length: 11; CDR3 protein: CASSLRDTKYF; CDR3 DNA: TGTGCCAGCAGCTTGCGTGATACGAAGTATTTT
clone size: .; J gene: TRBJ2-6; D gene: .; V gene: TRBV5-1; CDR3 length: 15; CDR3 protein: CASSFVGSGANVLTF; CDR3 DNA: TGCGCCAGCAGCTTTGTGGGATCTGGGGCCAACGTCCTGACTTTC
clone size: .; J gene: TRBJ1-1; D gene: .; V gene: TRBV6-6; CDR3 length: 15; CDR3 protein: CASVGLEDSNTETFF; CDR3 DNA: TGTGCCAGCGTGGGCCTAGAGGACTCGAACACTGAAACTTTCTTT
clone size: few; J gene: TRBJ1-2; D gene: .; V gene: TRBV19; CDR3 length: 12; CDR3 protein: CASGPPNYGYTF; CDR3 DNA: TGTGCCTCGGGGCCCCCGAACTATGGCTACACCTTC
clone size: few; J gene: TRBJ2-3; D gene: .; V gene: TRBV6-1; CDR3 length: 16; CDR3 protein: CASSERTSWTADTQYF; CDR3 DNA: TGTGCCAGCTCCGAGAGGACCTCCTGGACGGCAGATACGCAGTATTTT
clone size: .; J gene: TRBJ2-2; D gene: .; V gene: TRBV7-6; CDR3 length: 14; CDR3 protein: CASRASVSTGELFF; CDR3 DNA: TGTGCCAGCAGAGCCTCTGTTTCAACCGGGGAGCTGTTTTTT
clone size: .; J gene: TRBJ2-1; D gene: TRBD2; V gene: TRBV7-6; CDR3 length: 14; CDR3 protein: CASSLELAGVKQFF; CDR3 DNA: TGTGCCAGCAGCTTAGAGCTAGCGGGGGTAAAGCAGTTCTTC
clone size: .; J gene: TRBJ1-1; D gene: TRBD1; V gene: TRBV6-5; CDR3 length: 15; CDR3 protein: CASRDRVGGNTEAFF; CDR3 DNA: TGTGCCAGCAGGGACAGGGTGGGGGGAAACACTGAAGCTTTCTTT
clone size: few; J gene: TRBJ1-2; D gene: TRBD1; V gene: TRBV19; CDR3 length: 16; CDR3 protein: CASSTLGQAGHYGYTF; CDR3 DNA: TGTGCCAGTAGTACCCTGGGACAGGCGGGCCACTATGGCTACACCTTC
clone size: .; J gene: TRBJ2-3; D gene: .; V gene: TRBV6-6; CDR3 length: 14; CDR3 protein: CASSPRDSTDTQYF; CDR3 DNA: TGTGCCAGCAGTCCACGGGACAGCACAGATACGCAGTATTTT
clone size: few; J gene: TRBJ2-1; D gene: TRBD2; V gene: TRBV30; CDR3 length: 16; CDR3 protein: CAWSGAGTSGRGEQFF; CDR3 DNA: TGTGCCTGGAGTGGGGCAGGGACTAGCGGGAGAGGGGAGCAGTTCTTC
clone size: few; J gene: TRBJ2-7; D gene: TRBD1; V gene: TRBV27; CDR3 length: 16; CDR3 protein: CASSTASTGLSYEQYF; CDR3 DNA: TGTGCCAGCAGTACTGCCTCGACAGGGCTCTCCTACGAGCAGTACTTC
clone size: .; J gene: TRBJ2-1; D gene: .; V gene: TRBV12-3/TRBV12-4; CDR3 length: 16; CDR3 protein: CASSLVVAASYNEQFF; CDR3 DNA: TGTGCCAGCAGTTTAGTTGTTGCGGCCTCCTACAATGAGCAGTTCTTC
clone size: .; J gene: TRBJ1-5; D gene: .; V gene: TRBV12-3/TRBV12-4; CDR3 length: 12; CDR3 protein: CASSLEGQPQHF; CDR3 DNA: TGTGCCAGCAGTTTAGAAGGACAGCCCCAGCATTTT
clone size: medium-sized; J gene: TRBJ1-4; D gene: .; V gene: TRBV30; CDR3 length: 14; CDR3 protein: CASRAQGVGEKLFF; CDR3 DNA: TGTGCCTCGAGGGCTCAGGGAGTTGGGGAAAAACTGTTTTTT
clone size: few; J gene: TRBJ1-4; D gene: .; V gene: TRBV11-3; CDR3 length: 16; CDR3 protein: CASSSGTQISNEKLFF; CDR3 DNA: TGTGCCAGCAGCTCCGGGACCCAAATCAGTAATGAAAAACTGTTTTTT
clone size: once; J gene: TRBJ1-2; D gene: .; V gene: TRBV14; CDR3 length: 14; CDR3 protein: CASSQDNRNYGYTF; CDR3 DNA: TGTGCCAGCAGCCAAGATAACAGGAACTATGGCTACACCTTC
clone size: .; J gene: TRBJ1-1; D gene: .; V gene: TRBV30; CDR3 length: 13; CDR3 protein: CAWETVVPKEAFF; CDR3 DNA: TGTGCCTGGGAGACAGTGGTTCCAAAGGAAGCTTTCTTT
clone size: .; J gene: TRBJ2-7; D gene: .; V gene: TRBV13; CDR3 length: 15; CDR3 protein: CASSALRRRTYEQYF; CDR3 DNA: TGTGCCAGCAGCGCCCTGCGGCGGCGAACCTACGAGCAGTACTTC
clone size: once; J gene: TRBJ2-7; D gene: .; V gene: TRBV6-5; CDR3 length: 11; CDR3 protein: CASSDSYEQYF; CDR3 DNA: TGTGCCAGCAGTGACAGCTACGAGCAGTACTTC
clone size: .; J gene: TRBJ2-5; D gene: TRBD1; V gene: TRBV27; CDR3 length: 15; CDR3 protein: CASSPWTGGGETQYF; CDR3 DNA: TGTGCCAGCAGTCCTTGGACAGGGGGGGGAGAGACCCAGTACTTC
clone size: .; J gene: TRBJ1-3; D gene: .; V gene: TRBV30; CDR3 length: 13; CDR3 protein: CAWSPSSGNTIYF; CDR3 DNA: TGTGCCTGGAGTCCGAGCTCTGGAAACACCATATATTTT
clone size: .; J gene: TRBJ1-4; D gene: TRBD1; V gene: TRBV28; CDR3 length: 15; CDR3 protein: CASSLSGTGGEKLFF; CDR3 DNA: TGTGCCAGCAGCCTCTCCGGGACAGGGGGGGAAAAACTGTTTTTT
clone size: few; J gene: TRBJ2-1; D gene: TRBD2; V gene: TRBV12-3/TRBV12-4; CDR3 length: 16; CDR3 protein: CASSLFSVREGVEQFF; CDR3 DNA: TGTGCCAGCAGTTTATTTAGTGTGCGGGAGGGGGTTGAGCAGTTCTTC
clone size: medium-sized; J gene: TRBJ2-1; D gene: .; V gene: TRBV11-3; CDR3 length: 13; CDR3 protein: CASSFSLREEQFF; CDR3 DNA: TGTGCCAGCAGCTTCTCGTTGAGGGAGGAGCAGTTCTTC
clone size: .; J gene: TRBJ2-1; D gene: TRBD2; V gene: TRBV20-1; CDR3 length: 12; CDR3 protein: CSARRGLGGQFF; CDR3 DNA: TGCAGTGCTAGGAGGGGACTAGGAGGGCAGTTCTTC
clone size: .; J gene: TRBJ1-2; D gene: TRBD1; V gene: TRBV6-5; CDR3 length: 17; CDR3 protein: CASSQQGISWPNYGYTF; CDR3 DNA: TGTGCCAGCAGTCAACAGGGGATCAGTTGGCCTAACTATGGCTACACCTTC
clone size: .; J gene: TRBJ2-1; D gene: .; V gene: TRBV6-1; CDR3 length: 14; CDR3 protein: CASSVDSRLEEQFF; CDR3 DNA: TGTGCCAGCAGTGTCGATAGCAGACTGGAAGAGCAGTTCTTC
clone size: .; J gene: TRBJ2-3; D gene: TRBD2; V gene: TRBV6-1; CDR3 length: 16; CDR3 protein: CASSLKAGGGTDTQYF; CDR3 DNA: TGTGCCAGCAGTTTAAAAGCGGGGGGCGGCACAGATACGCAGTATTTT
clone size: few; J gene: TRBJ2-2; D gene: TRBD1; V gene: TRBV13; CDR3 length: 16; CDR3 protein: CASSPRTGVNTGELFF; CDR3 DNA: TGTGCCAGCAGCCCCCGGACAGGGGTAAACACCGGGGAGCTGTTTTTT
clone size: once; J gene: TRBJ2-1; D gene: .; V gene: TRBV29-1; CDR3 length: 11; CDR3 protein: CSVPGGNEQFF; CDR3 DNA: TGCAGCGTCCCCGGCGGGAATGAGCAGTTCTTC
clone size: few; J gene: TRBJ2-1; D gene: .; V gene: TRBV6-1; CDR3 length: 13; CDR3 protein: CASINRVGNEQFF; CDR3 DNA: TGTGCCAGCATTAACAGGGTGGGTAATGAGCAGTTCTTC
clone size: few; J gene: TRBJ2-2; D gene: .; V gene: TRBV15; CDR3 length: 17; CDR3 protein: CATSSPAGLLNTGELFF; CDR3 DNA: TGTGCCACCAGCAGCCCCGCCGGGCTGTTGAACACCGGGGAGCTGTTTTTT
clone size: .; J gene: TRBJ1-3; D gene: .; V gene: TRBV7-9; CDR3 length: 17; CDR3 protein: CASSRRGGVAGGNTIYF; CDR3 DNA: TGTGCCAGCAGCCGCAGAGGGGGTGTAGCCGGCGGAAACACCATATATTTT
clone size: .; J gene: TRBJ1-1; D gene: .; V gene: TRBV5-6; CDR3 length: 14; CDR3 protein: CASSPGTTGTEAFF; CDR3 DNA: TGTGCCAGCAGCCCCGGGACTACGGGCACTGAAGCTTTCTTT
clone size: medium-sized; J gene: TRBJ1-4; D gene: TRBD1; V gene: TRBV6-5; CDR3 length: 14; CDR3 protein: CASSSGTGDEKLFF; CDR3 DNA: TGTGCCAGCAGTTCTGGGACAGGTGATGAAAAACTGTTTTTT
clone size: .; J gene: TRBJ1-2; D gene: TRBD1; V gene: TRBV18; CDR3 length: 13; CDR3 protein: CASSPFRGDGYTF; CDR3 DNA: TGTGCCAGCTCACCATTCAGGGGGGATGGCTACACCTTC
clone size: .; J gene: TRBJ2-1; D gene: .; V gene: TRBV5-1; CDR3 length: 17; CDR3 protein: CASSSAGTPGPYNEQFF; CDR3 DNA: TGCGCCAGCAGCTCGGCCGGGACTCCAGGCCCCTACAATGAGCAGTTCTTC
clone size: medium-sized; J gene: TRBJ1-2; D gene: .; V gene: TRBV29-1; CDR3 length: 12; CDR3 protein: CSGPGGLSGYTF; CDR3 DNA: TGCAGCGGCCCAGGCGGTCTAAGCGGCTACACCTTC
clone size: few; J gene: TRBJ1-3; D gene: .; V gene: TRBV6-5; CDR3 length: 15; CDR3 protein: CASSPHRGEGNTIYF; CDR3 DNA: TGTGCCAGCAGTCCCCATCGGGGGGAGGGAAACACCATATATTTT
clone size: medium-sized; J gene: TRBJ2-1; D gene: .; V gene: TRBV19; CDR3 length: 13; CDR3 protein: CASSLATYNEQFF; CDR3 DNA: TGTGCCAGTAGTCTGGCAACCTACAATGAGCAGTTCTTC
clone size: medium-sized; J gene: TRBJ1-1; D gene: .; V gene: TRBV6-5; CDR3 length: 12; CDR3 protein: CASSTVNTEAFF; CDR3 DNA: TGTGCCAGCAGCACTGTGAACACTGAAGCTTTCTTT
clone size: few; J gene: TRBJ1-5; D gene: .; V gene: TRBV27; CDR3 length: 17; CDR3 protein: CASSQTHGGLRNQPQHF; CDR3 DNA: TGTGCCAGCAGCCAAACCCACGGGGGCCTTCGAAATCAGCCCCAGCATTTT
clone size: few; J gene: TRBJ1-5; D gene: .; V gene: TRBV24-1; CDR3 length: 14; CDR3 protein: CATSEGTSNQPQHF; CDR3 DNA: TGTGCCACCAGTGAAGGGACCAGCAATCAGCCCCAGCATTTT